This TCR beta chain is drawn from a study of blood T cells in healthy people across ages. Overall study findings and caveats: The fall in TCR beta diversity per million T cells was roughly linear with age. The study regarded diversity estimates from one million T cells as underestimates.

Alongside a J-beta primer mix, a sample-barcoded 5' primer served in a second PCR lasting roughly 6 to 11 cycles. Every single cDNA molecule received a tag from a template-switch adaptor with 12 random nucleotides. TCRdb fed the 5' RACE reads into MiXCR, producing one record per CDR3 protein. The sample shows more than 800,000 distinct CDR3 sequences, under 35% of them seen only once. This clonotype appeared many times. The antigen remains undetermined. After removal of 3 bases from V and 10 bases from J, the junction contained 7 bases not matched to a gene. Germline V gene sequence: CDR1 MNHEY, CDR2 SMNVEV (reference sequence). There are 14 residues in the CDR3.

Sequenced input: blood. This sequence was found in a woman older than 75 in good health. The chain couples TRBV27 to TRBJ1-4; TRBD1 agrees at 8 bases. The CDR3 DNA is TGTGCCAGCAGTTTCCGCGACAGGGGCGGAAAACTGTTTTTT. Translated, it gives CASSFRDRGGKLFF.